The 4 T cell receptor beta chains below were found in one sample sequenced in a study of neurological immune-mediated disorders (dated by TCRdb to between 2019 and 2020). Library preparation used 5' RACE. TCRdb names Illumina HiSeq 2500 as the instrument used. The public reads were reanalyzed by TCRdb: fastp trimming at Q25, MiXCR alignment, in-frame beta chains only. All rows with the same CDR3 protein become a single entry with the most common DNA and genes. This sample holds about 120,000 distinct CDR3 sequences; about 3.4% were observed only once. 1% to 1.5% of the sample lies in the top ten. The sample taken for sequencing was PBMCs. The receptors here all came from a woman aged 25 to 39 with multiple sclerosis.

This clonotype was detected ten times or more. The J gene is TRBJ1-4, the V gene TRBV19; 10 positions match TRBD1. The germline gives CDR1 LNHDA, CDR2 SQIVND (reference sequence). The V and J ends lost 4 bases and 7 bases, in that order; junction bases with no gene match: 6. CDR3 length: 15 amino acids. CDR3 region: CASSTRQGAPEKLFF. The CDR3, as DNA: TGTGCCAGTAGTACCAGACAGGGGGCGCCTGAAAAACTGTTTTTT.

This clonotype was seen repeatedly, ten times or more. This rearrangement joins TRBV6-6 to TRBJ1-1; D remains ambiguous. Between the trimmed V and J ends, which lost 5 bases and 1 base, there was a span of 11 bases. This CDR3 contains 14 residues. Per germline, CDR1 MNHNY and CDR2 SVGAGI (reference sequence). CDR3 in DNA: TGTGCCAGCAGTCCCATGGTCGGGAACACTGAAGCTTTCTTT. It is translated as CASSPMVGNTEAFF.

This clonotype was seen repeatedly, ten times or more. J is TRBJ1-2 and V is TRBV5-1, with 10 bases fitting TRBD1. Germline V gene lookup returns CDR1 SGHRS and CDR2 YFSETQ. CDR3 length equals 14 residues. V lost 4 bases, J lost 6 bases, and 6 bases stayed unmatched. DNA of the CDR3: TGCGCCAGCAGCCCCCGAGGACAGGGGGATGGCTACACCTTC. Translated, it gives CASSPRGQGDGYTF.

A word on this clonotype: A much bigger clone sits one base away, suggesting this may be a read error. The rearrangement links TRBV12-3 or TRBV12-4 to TRBJ2-7, with unresolved D. Between the trimmed V and J ends, which lost 8 bases and 3 bases, there was a span of 14 bases. The CDR3 sequence is 13 residues long. The CDR3 reads CASCPPDRYEQYF. The CDR3 DNA sequence: TGTGCCAGCTGCCCCCCGGACCGCTACGAGCAGTACTTC.